This TCR beta chain was identified during a study of Ad26.COV2.S vaccination and SARS-CoV-2 variants. Trimming stripped 2 bases from V and 5 bases from J, with 16 bases between. The CDR3 totals 16 residues. Sequencing was performed with immunoSEQ multiplex PCR; in TCRdb, only in-frame clones are kept and a portion is missing. The table lists about 380,000 clones, about four fifths of them singletons. Documented treatment: 15 to 20 received Ad26.COV2.S at low or high dose, single or two shots; several received placebo; per-sample allocation not given. Vaccine and placebo recipients were sampled on day 63 after the first injection.

The V gene is TRBV6-7, the J gene TRBJ2-1; D is unresolved. TRBV6-7 is labeled an ORF, and its function is uncertain. This TCR was sampled from a person aged 18-65 years who received the Ad26.COV2.S COVID-19 vaccine or a placebo. Sequenced material: peripheral blood, taken in a trial of Ad26.COV2.S vaccine versus placebo. The CDR3 spells CASSYPISRIDNEQFF. The CDR3 DNA follows: TGTGCCAGCAGTTACCCCATTTCGAGAATTGACAATGAGCAGTTCTTC.